Listed below are T cell receptor beta chains from one sample, sequenced in a study of regulatory T cells in long-lasting Graves disease. TCRdb reprocessed the multiplex PCR reads with MiXCR, giving one entry per CDR3 protein. The sample has about 430,000 distinct CDR3 sequences, about 15% seen once. These same data were also listed under a study on T cells in Graves' hyperthyroidism and ophthalmopathy.

The starting material was peripheral blood mononuclear cells (PBMCs), obtained at new diagnosis, from a patient treated with antithyroid drugs. The origin of the receptors is a middle-aged woman with Graves disease. Both conserved end residues are part of each CDR3. A D gene is named only where the DNA matches it firmly. Clone size is shown for a subset of rows, as once, few, many or a class of expanded clone.

J: TRBJ2-7; length: 16; size: few; D: -; V: TRBV5-1; DNA: TGCGCCAGCAGCCCTCAAGAGACAGGCAAAAACTACGAGCAGTACTTC; CDR3: CASSPQETGKNYEQYF
J: TRBJ2-7; length: 12; size: -; D: -; V: TRBV19; DNA: TGTGCCAGTACGAGGCGGAGATACGAGCAGTACTTC; CDR3: CASTRRRYEQYF
J: TRBJ2-7; length: 16; size: many; D: -; V: TRBV18; DNA: TGTGCCAGCTCAGAACAATCCGGGACCCTTGGCCACGAGCAGTACTTC; CDR3: CASSEQSGTLGHEQYF
J: TRBJ1-6; length: 15; size: -; D: TRBD1; V: TRBV10-3; DNA: TGTGCCATCAGGGCAGGGGGACATTATAATTCACCCCTCCACTTT; CDR3: CAIRAGGHYNSPLHF
J: TRBJ2-1; length: 17; size: -; D: TRBD2; V: TRBV11-3; DNA: TGTGCCAGCAGCTTAGTCGTACTAGCGGGTACCTACAATGAGCAGTTCTTC; CDR3: CASSLVVLAGTYNEQFF
J: TRBJ2-1; length: 15; size: -; D: TRBD2; V: TRBV20-1; DNA: TGCAGTGCTAAGGTAACTACTAGCGGCTACAATGAGCAGTTCTTC; CDR3: CSAKVTTSGYNEQFF
J: TRBJ1-1; length: 12; size: few; D: -; V: TRBV20-1; DNA: TGCAGTGCCCGAAACACTAACACTGAAGCTTTCTTT; CDR3: CSARNTNTEAFF
J: TRBJ2-1; length: 14; size: -; D: -; V: TRBV4-1; DNA: TGCGCCAGCAGCCAAGAAGCGGTAGGAGGGACCCCGTTCTTC; CDR3: CASSQEAVGGTPFF
J: TRBJ1-6; length: 15; size: many; D: -; V: TRBV7-6; DNA: TGTGCCAGCAGCTTAGCACCGGTTGTAGGTTCACCCCTCCACTTT; CDR3: CASSLAPVVGSPLHF
J: TRBJ2-2; length: 15; size: many; D: TRBD2; V: TRBV12-3/TRBV12-4; DNA: TGTGCCAGCATTTCTAGCGGGAGGGTTGCCGGGGAGCTGTTTTTT; CDR3: CASISSGRVAGELFF
J: TRBJ2-1; length: 19; size: many; D: TRBD2; V: TRBV3-1; DNA: TGTGCCAGCAGCCAAGATCCCCGGACTAGCGGGAGGATGGACAATGAGCAGTTCTTC; CDR3: CASSQDPRTSGRMDNEQFF
J: TRBJ1-4; length: 14; size: -; D: TRBD1; V: TRBV12-3/TRBV12-4; DNA: TGTGCCAGCAGTGTCGGGACAGGGCATGAAAAACTGTTTTTT; CDR3: CASSVGTGHEKLFF
J: TRBJ2-3; length: 17; size: many; D: TRBD2; V: TRBV2; DNA: TGTGCCAGCAAGGTAGAGACTAGCGGGCGAGAGGTGGATACGCAGTATTTT; CDR3: CASKVETSGREVDTQYF
J: TRBJ2-7; length: 20; size: -; D: TRBD2; V: TRBV28; DNA: TGTGCCAGCAGTTTAATTTATGACCGACGATCTAGCGGAATAAACTACGAGCAGTACTTC; CDR3: CASSLIYDRRSSGINYEQYF
J: TRBJ2-7; length: 12; size: many; D: -; V: TRBV28; DNA: TGTGCCAGCAGTTTCGGGCGAGCGGCCCTACTCTTC; CDR3: CASSFGRAALLF
J: TRBJ1-5; length: 15; size: many; D: TRBD1; V: TRBV19; DNA: TGTGCCAGTACTCGGGACAGGCGTAGCAATCAGCCCCAGCATTTT; CDR3: CASTRDRRSNQPQHF
J: TRBJ2-5; length: 16; size: -; D: TRBD2; V: TRBV5-6; DNA: TGTGCCAGCAGCTTGGGGACTAGCGGGCTAAGGGAGACCCAGTACTTC; CDR3: CASSLGTSGLRETQYF
J: TRBJ2-7; length: 20; size: many; D: TRBD2; V: TRBV10-3; DNA: TGTGCCATCAGTGATTTAACGTCTAGCGGGACCACGGAGCGAGGCTACGAGCAGTACTTC; CDR3: CAISDLTSSGTTERGYEQYF
J: TRBJ1-1; length: 15; size: many; D: TRBD1; V: TRBV3-1; DNA: TGTGCCAGCAGCCCAGGGACAGGCGTGAACACTGAAGCTTTCTTT; CDR3: CASSPGTGVNTEAFF
J: TRBJ2-1; length: 17; size: many; D: TRBD2; V: TRBV12-5; DNA: TGTGCTAGTGGTCACCGACTAGCGGGAGTCTTATACAATGAGCAGTTCTTC; CDR3: CASGHRLAGVLYNEQFF
J: TRBJ2-1; length: 16; size: -; D: -; V: TRBV13; DNA: TGTGCCAGCAGCCTCTATACACTTATTCCCTACAATGAGCAGTTCTTC; CDR3: CASSLYTLIPYNEQFF
J: TRBJ2-5; length: 17; size: many; D: -; V: TRBV7-8; DNA: TGTGCCAGCAGCTTAATAGGAGAACAGGCGGGATGGGAGACCCAGTACTTC; CDR3: CASSLIGEQAGWETQYF
J: TRBJ2-5; length: 19; size: many; D: TRBD2; V: TRBV19; DNA: TGTGCCAGTAGTACTAGGGGGACTAGCGGGAGTAGCTCCCAAGAGACCCAGTACTTC; CDR3: CASSTRGTSGSSSQETQYF
J: TRBJ1-3; length: 15; size: -; D: -; V: TRBV9; DNA: TGTGCCAGCAGCGTAGGAGGAGGGCCTGGAAACACCATATATTTT; CDR3: CASSVGGGPGNTIYF
J: TRBJ2-1; length: 16; size: many; D: TRBD2; V: TRBV28; DNA: TGTGCCAGCAGTCCCCGGACTAGCCGTCCCCTGGGGGAGCAGTTCTTC; CDR3: CASSPRTSRPLGEQFF
J: TRBJ1-2; length: 13; size: many; D: TRBD1; V: TRBV19; DNA: TGTGCCAGTGGGACAGGGCCCAACTATGGCTACACCTTC; CDR3: CASGTGPNYGYTF
J: TRBJ1-2; length: 15; size: many; D: -; V: TRBV27; DNA: TGTGCCAGCAGAGACCGGGATCCCCCGAACTATGGCTACACCTTC; CDR3: CASRDRDPPNYGYTF
J: TRBJ1-3; length: 15; size: many; D: -; V: TRBV28; DNA: TGTGCCAGCAGAGATGGCGACTTGTGGGGAAACACCATATATTTT; CDR3: CASRDGDLWGNTIYF
J: TRBJ2-7; length: 14; size: many; D: -; V: TRBV27; DNA: TGTGCCAGCAGTTTTGATCCGGATTCCTACGAGCAGTACTTC; CDR3: CASSFDPDSYEQYF
J: TRBJ2-7; length: 15; size: many; D: TRBD1; V: TRBV5-5; DNA: TGTGCCAGCAGCTTGTATGGACAGGGCATCTACGAGCAGTACTTC; CDR3: CASSLYGQGIYEQYF
J: TRBJ1-2; length: 16; size: -; D: -; V: TRBV4-3; DNA: TGCGCCAGCAGCCTGAACGAGGCGGGCCGTAACTATGGCTACACCTTC; CDR3: CASSLNEAGRNYGYTF
J: TRBJ1-1; length: 14; size: -; D: -; V: TRBV5-1; DNA: TGCGCCAGCAGCTTGGCAGGCAGGAACACTGAAGCTTTCTTT; CDR3: CASSLAGRNTEAFF
J: TRBJ2-5; length: 14; size: few; D: -; V: TRBV24-1; DNA: TGTGCCACCAGTGATTATCGAACCAGGGAGACCCAGTACTTC; CDR3: CATSDYRTRETQYF
J: TRBJ1-3; length: 16; size: many; D: -; V: TRBV7-8; DNA: TGTGCCAGCAGCCCCCTAAGGGTCCTCTCTGGAAACACCATATATTTT; CDR3: CASSPLRVLSGNTIYF
J: TRBJ2-2; length: 20; size: many; D: -; V: TRBV12-3/TRBV12-4; DNA: TGTGCCAGCAGTGGCGTGGCACCCGGGACACTCAGAAAGGACGCCGGGGAGCTGTTTTTT; CDR3: CASSGVAPGTLRKDAGELFF
J: TRBJ2-5; length: 16; size: many; D: -; V: TRBV11-3; DNA: TGTGCCAGCAGCCCCCAGGGTGGGCGGGATAGTGAGACCCAGTACTTC; CDR3: CASSPQGGRDSETQYF
J: TRBJ2-3; length: 15; size: many; D: -; V: TRBV6-8; DNA: TGTGCCAGCTCCCCTCCAGGGGACCCCACAGATACGCAGTATTTT; CDR3: CASSPPGDPTDTQYF
J: TRBJ1-2; length: 12; size: many; D: -; V: TRBV6-1; DNA: TGTGCCAGCAGCCGAGATAACTATGGCTACACCTTC; CDR3: CASSRDNYGYTF
J: TRBJ2-1; length: 15; size: many; D: TRBD2; V: TRBV6-1; DNA: TGTGCCAGCCATCTACTAGCGGGGCAAAGCAATGAGCAGTTCTTC; CDR3: CASHLLAGQSNEQFF
J: TRBJ2-5; length: 13; size: -; D: -; V: TRBV11-2; DNA: TGTGCCAGCAGTACCGGGACTCAAGAGACCCAGTACTTC; CDR3: CASSTGTQETQYF
J: TRBJ2-5; length: 14; size: -; D: -; V: TRBV6-5; DNA: TGTGCCAGCAGTTACCCCGGGAGCCGAGAGACCCAGTACTTC; CDR3: CASSYPGSRETQYF
J: TRBJ2-1; length: 15; size: few; D: -; V: TRBV4-1; DNA: TGCGCCAGCAGCCAAATCAATTTGGCGGTGGTTGAGCAGTTCTTC; CDR3: CASSQINLAVVEQFF
J: TRBJ2-3; length: 14; size: -; D: -; V: TRBV11-2; DNA: TGCGCCAGCAGCCAAGAGGGTAGCAGGATGGTGCAGTATTTT; CDR3: CASSQEGSRMVQYF
J: TRBJ2-1; length: 19; size: many; D: TRBD2; V: TRBV11-1; DNA: TGTGCCAGCAGCTCATACGGACTAGCGGGAGGGAGGTCCTACAATGAGCAGTTCTTC; CDR3: CASSSYGLAGGRSYNEQFF
J: TRBJ2-7; length: 17; size: -; D: TRBD2; V: TRBV25-1; DNA: TGTGCCAGCAGTCCACTAGCGGGAGATGGGGCGTCCTACGAGCAGTACTTC; CDR3: CASSPLAGDGASYEQYF
J: TRBJ2-7; length: 13; size: many; D: -; V: TRBV5-4; DNA: TGTGCCAGCAGCCATCAAGGCGTTTACGAGCAGTACTTC; CDR3: CASSHQGVYEQYF
J: TRBJ2-5; length: 13; size: many; D: TRBD1; V: TRBV27; DNA: TGTGCCACCAGGGGACAGGGGGAAGAGACCCAGTACTTC; CDR3: CATRGQGEETQYF
J: TRBJ1-4; length: 13; size: many; D: -; V: TRBV13; DNA: TGTGCCAGCAAAACGAGGGAAAATGAAAAACTGTTTTTT; CDR3: CASKTRENEKLFF